The 22 T cell receptor beta chains in this list originate from one sample, sequenced in a study of naive CD8 T cells in extremely preterm neonates. TCRdb keeps only in-frame clones here, not all; method: immunoSEQ multiplex PCR. The sample lists around 7,000 clones, roughly 98% occurring once. The sample taken for sequencing was naive CD8+ T cells from blood. These receptors all stem from a human donor in good health.

CDR3 coding DNA: TGTGCCAGCAGTGGTGGACAGGGTGCAGGAGCTTTCTTT. Protein sequence: CASSGGQGAGAFF. The chain carries TRBV6-5 and TRBJ1-1, with 8 bases identical to TRBD1. Trimming at V came to 5 bases and at J to 10 bases, leaving 9 bases not matched to a gene. CDR3 size: 13 residues. Germline values: CDR1 MNHEY, CDR2 SVGAGI.

The chain joins TRBV5-6 to TRBJ1-2, with 7 bases matching TRBD1. This CDR3 region has 13 residues. Trimming took 4 bases from V and 4 from J; bases not matched to a gene: 4. Germline CDR1 and CDR2: SGHDT and YYEEEE. The CDR3 region is CASSGGDSYGYTF. The CDR3 DNA is TGTGCCAGCAGCGGAGGGGACAGCTATGGCTACACCTTC.

J is TRBJ2-3 and V is TRBV7-6, with 11 nucleotides matching TRBD2. The V gene's germline CDR1 is SGHVS and CDR2 FNYEAQ. J gave up 9 bases and V 5 bases, and 16 bases lay outside the gene matches. The CDR3 is made up of 17 amino acids. The CDR3 DNA sequence: TGTGCCAGCAGCCCCACTAGCGGGAGAAATCCCCTAGAAACGCAGTATTTT. Protein: CASSPTSGRNPLETQYF.

The rearrangement joins TRBV2 to TRBJ2-2; TRBD1 aligns across 8 bases. Germline loops: CDR1 SNHLY, CDR2 FYNNEI. V was pared by 4 bases and J by 5 bases, with 9 bases of the junction left unmatched. The CDR3 runs to 16 residues. The CDR3 region is CASSGWSGGGTGELFF. CDR3 coding DNA: TGTGCCAGCAGTGGTTGGTCAGGGGGCGGAACCGGGGAGCTGTTTTTT.

The rearrangement links TRBV13 to TRBJ2-7; TRBD1 might be the D (6 bases). Germline CDR1 and CDR2: PRHDT and FYEKMQ (reference sequence). CDR3 size: 16 residues. V lost 4 bases and J 3 bases, leaving 19 bases between the germline ends. CDR3 sequence (DNA): TGTGCCAGCAGCTCCTCCCTTGGGACACGTTACTACGAGCAGTACTTC. Protein: CASSSSLGTRYYEQYF. The complete variable domain, with remaining parts taken from reference TRBV13 and TRBJ2-7, reads AAGVIQSPRHLIKEKRETATLKCYPIPRHDTVYWYQQGPGQDPQFLISFYEKMQSDKGSIPDRFSAQQFSDYHSELNMSSLELGDSALYFCASSSSLGTRYYEQYFGPGTRLTVT.

The CDR3 spells CASSLETGSTPYEQYF. The CDR3, as DNA: TGTGCCAGCAGCTTGGAAACCGGGTCCACCCCCTACGAGCAGTACTTC. This sequence joins TRBV7-6 and TRBJ2-7; unclear D gene. Trimming took off 3 bases at V and 2 bases at J, with 17 bases between the two ends. The CDR3 runs 16 residues. CDR1 SGHVS and CDR2 FNYEAQ come from the germline V gene.

The chain recombines TRBV5-8 with TRBJ2-7; 7 positions agree with TRBD2. The CDR3 loop spans 13 amino acids. CDR1 and CDR2 from the germline V gene are SGHTS and YDEGEE. V shed 3 bases, J shed 0 bases, and the junction held 0 bases outside the gene matches. This CDR3 reads CASSWGGSYEQYF. The CDR3 DNA reads as TGTGCCAGCAGCTGGGGGGGCTCCTACGAGCAGTACTTC.

The chain is built from TRBV7-8 and TRBJ2-7, with TRBD2 as a possible D gene (6 bases). V gave up 4 bases and J gave up 5 bases, with 21 bases separating them. CDR3 size: 16 residues. Germline loops: CDR1 SGHVS, CDR2 FQNEAQ. The CDR3 sequence: CASSSSILEGQHEQYF. As DNA, the CDR3 is TGTGCCAGCAGCTCCTCTATCCTGGAGGGGCAGCACGAGCAGTACTTC.

This chain uses TRBV14 with TRBJ1-4; weak D call: TRBD1 (6 bases). Germline V gene lookup returns CDR1 SGHDN and CDR2 FVKESK. V was pared by 1 base and J by 8 bases, with 17 bases between. This CDR3 is built from 16 residues. CDR3 amino acids: CASSQGVRDTSEKLFF. Here the CDR3 DNA reads TGTGCCAGCAGCCAAGGGGTCCGGGACACAAGCGAAAAACTGTTTTTT. The complete variable domain, with remaining parts taken from reference TRBV14 and TRBJ1-4, reads EAGVTQFPSHSVIEKGQTVTLRCDPISGHDNLYWYRRVMGKEIKFLLHFVKESKQDESGMPNNRFLAERTGGTYSTLKVQPAELEDSGVYFCASSQGVRDTSEKLFFGSGTQLSVL.

J is TRBJ1-1 and V is TRBV7-9, with TRBD1 as a possible D gene (6 bases). The CDR3 totals 14 residues. The germline V gene has CDR1 SEHNR and CDR2 FQNEAQ (reference sequence). Trimming stripped 1 base from V and 5 bases from J, with 11 bases between. This chain's CDR3 is CASSLDRVGTEAFF. The CDR3 DNA reads as TGTGCCAGCAGCTTAGACAGGGTGGGGACTGAAGCTTTCTTT. The full variable domain, its missing parts supplied by reference TRBV7-9 and TRBJ1-1, is DTGVSQNPRHKITKRGQNVTFRCDPISEHNRLYWYRQTLGQGPEFLTYFQNEAQLEKSRLLSDRFSAERPKGSFSTLEIQRTEQGDSAMYLCASSLDRVGTEAFFGQGTRLTVV.

The rearrangement uses TRBV27 and TRBJ2-7; 9 bases are a match to TRBD2. Germline CDR1 and CDR2: MNHEY and SMNVEV (reference sequence). The CDR3 covers 21 residues. The ends lost 4 bases at V and 4 bases at J; junction bases unmatched: 26. Written as DNA, the CDR3 is TGTGCCAGCAGTTCCTCCGTCCCCAGACGGCGGGAGGGCCCGGGCCTATACGAGCAGTACTTC. Encoded protein: CASSSSVPRRREGPGLYEQYF.

With regard to this clone: One end of the junction varies from germline; a read error may be responsible. The chain couples TRBV27 to TRBJ2-5, with 10 positions matching TRBD1. This CDR3 has 15 residues. CDR1 is MNHEY and CDR2 is SMNVEV in the germline V gene (reference sequence). In DNA form, the CDR3 reads TGTGCCAGCAGTTACGGGACAGGGGTACAAGATACCCAGTACTTC. This translates into CASSYGTGVQDTQYF.

This chain uses TRBV29-1 with TRBJ1-2, with 10 bases identical to TRBD1. Germline V gene lookup returns CDR1 SQVTM and CDR2 ANQGSEA. Trimming removed 4 bases from V and 6 bases from J; junction bases left unmatched: 14. The CDR3 loop spans 16 amino acids. The CDR3 bases are TGCAGCGTTGTTCGCGGACAGGGGGGAGATTGGAATGGCTACACCTTC. Translated, it gives CSVVRGQGGDWNGYTF.

The chain has TRBV29-1 and TRBJ2-2; TRBD1 might be the D (6 bases). Germline CDR1 reads SQVTM; CDR2 reads ANQGSEA. V lost 6 bases, J lost 2 bases, and 13 bases lay in between. CDR3 length: 14 amino acids. The CDR3 region has the DNA TGCAGCGTCTCCGGGACAACCAACACCGGGGAGCTGTTTTTT. Residues: CSVSGTTNTGELFF.

A remark on this clone: The junction departs from germline at one end; a sequencing error may be responsible. CDR3 coding DNA: TGTGTCAGCAGCTTAGGGTCCACAAATCAGCCCCAGCATTTT. Translating gives CVSSLGSTNQPQHF. The chain uses TRBV7-9 and TRBJ1-5; the D is unclear. This CDR3 is 14 amino acids long. Germline values: CDR1 SEHNR, CDR2 FQNEAQ (reference sequence).

The rearrangement links TRBV7-6 to TRBJ2-7, with D perhaps matching TRBD2 (5 bases). The CDR3 length is 14 residues. V was cut by 4 bases and J by 1 base, with 11 bases left in between. Germline CDR1 and CDR2: SGHVS and FNYEAQ. The CDR3 loop is CASSSSGKSYEQYF. The DNA of the CDR3 is TGTGCCAGCAGCTCGTCGGGGAAATCCTACGAGCAGTACTTC.

The genes are TRBV27 and TRBJ1-2, with 10 bases fitting TRBD1. The CDR3 runs 13 residues. V shed 4 bases and J 8 bases; nucleotides not matched to a gene: 4. Looked up from germline, CDR1 is MNHEY and CDR2 is SMNVEV (reference sequence). CDR3 DNA sequence: TGTGCCAGCAGTTCGGACAGGGGGAGCGGCTACACCTTC. Its translation is CASSSDRGSGYTF.

The chain has TRBV21-1 and TRBJ1-4; the table names TRBD1, a call not compared with the DNA. TRBV21-1 is a pseudogene. The CDR3 length is 15 residues. DNA for the CDR3: TGTGCCAGCAGCGACCGGGACAGGGGGCCGGAAAAACTGTTTTTT. It specifies CASSDRDRGPEKLFF.

The V call is TRBV5-5, the J call TRBJ1-5, with 8 bases fitting TRBD1. Germline-derived CDR1 and CDR2 are SGHKS and YYEKEE (reference sequence). J was trimmed by 5 bases and V by 4 bases; bases with no gene match: 8. This CDR3 region has 15 residues. In DNA form, the CDR3 reads TGTGCCAGCAGCACCGGTGACAGGGGAGATCAGCCCCAGCATTTT. This sequence encodes CASSTGDRGDQPQHF.

CDR3 in DNA: TGTGCCAGCAGTTTAACGCACGGTATCTCTGGGGCCAACGTCCTGACTTTC. Amino acids: CASSLTHGISGANVLTF. V gene TRBV28 combines with J gene TRBJ2-6; no definite D call. V was trimmed by 2 bases and J by 0 bases, leaving 11 bases between them. CDR1 and CDR2 from the germline V gene are MDHEN and SYDVKM. This CDR3 has 17 amino acids.

V and J are TRBV29-1 and TRBJ2-3; D is perhaps TRBD1 (5 bases). The CDR3 is 12 amino acids. V lost 1 base, J lost 7 bases, and 9 bases lay in between. CDR1 is SQVTM, CDR2 ANQGSEA, per germline. The CDR3 sequence is CSVEVGVHTQYF. DNA for the CDR3: TGCAGCGTTGAAGTAGGGGTTCATACGCAGTATTTT.

The chain employs TRBV4-1 and TRBJ1-1; TRBD1 aligns across 7 bases. The CDR3 runs 14 residues. Per germline, CDR1 MGHRA and CDR2 YSYEKL. The V and J ends lost 1 base and 7 bases, in that order; junction bases with no gene match: 6. The CDR3 sequence: CASSQVTGLDEAFF. In nucleotides, the CDR3 is TGCGCCAGCAGCCAAGTGACAGGGTTGGATGAAGCTTTCTTT.